The 9 T cell receptor beta chains reported below all come from one sample, sequenced in a study of glioma-infiltrating T cells after dendritic cell vaccination. The sample's time point: after dendritic cell vaccination, including at tumor progression/relapse. Profiling relied on immunoSEQ multiplex PCR, and the TCRdb table lists in-frame clones only, not all of them. This sample has some 78,000 clones, with 85% found just once. Source: blood, taken after dendritic cell vaccination. All receptors derive from a human donor with glioblastoma.

The CDR3 nucleotides read TGCGCCAGCAGCCTGGGGGACAGGTACAATGAGCAGTTCTTC. Protein sequence: CASSLGDRYNEQFF. The rearrangement links TRBV4-1 to TRBJ2-1; 8 positions match TRBD1. With V trimmed by 4 bases and J by 4 bases, 3 bases remained unmatched. The CDR3 is 14 amino acids. Germline CDR1 and CDR2: MGHRA and YSYEKL.

This clone is a singleton in its sample. The chain couples TRBV7-3 to TRBJ2-2, with 7 bases aligning to TRBD1. The V segment lost 5 bases and the J segment 4 bases; nucleotides outside the gene matches: 4. Germline loops: CDR1 SGHTA, CDR2 FQGTGA. The CDR3 is 14 residues long. The CDR3 here is CASSQRQGTGELFF. Here the CDR3 DNA reads TGTGCCAGCAGCCAAAGACAGGGCACCGGGGAGCTGTTTTTT.

V usage is TRBV9 and J usage is TRBJ2-3; a possible D gene is TRBD1 (6 bases). The CDR3 is made up of 13 amino acids. The V gene lost 5 bases and the J gene lost 0 bases, with 7 bases spanning the gap. Germline lookup yields CDR1 SGDLS and CDR2 YYNGEE. The CDR3 here is CASRGTSTDTQYF. CDR3 DNA: TGTGCCAGCAGAGGGACAAGCACAGATACGCAGTATTTT.

This clone was found a few times. This CDR3 is CAISEDVGQFF. In DNA form, the CDR3 reads TGTGCCATCAGTGAAGATGTCGGGCAGTTCTTC. The chain combines TRBV10-3 with TRBJ2-1; D ambiguous. Trimming left V 3 bases short and J 12 bases short, with 9 bases between. From germline, CDR1 is ENHRY and CDR2 SYGVKD. The CDR3 has 11 residues.

This clone was counted between two and nine times. V usage is TRBV6-1 and J usage is TRBJ2-7, with D tentatively TRBD2 (6 bases). Germline V gives CDR1 MNHNS, CDR2 SASEGT. The germline V and J ends were trimmed by 4 bases and 3 bases, with 16 bases remaining between them. CDR3 length: 15 residues. The CDR3 is CASSAPRDSSYEQYF. In DNA form, the CDR3 reads TGTGCCAGCAGTGCACCCCGGGACTCTAGCTACGAGCAGTACTTC.

As concerns this clone: In the same sample, other DNA sequences code for this CDR3. The rearrangement links TRBV5-1 to TRBJ2-7; no reliable D call. V was shortened by 5 bases and J by 1 base, with 7 bases between the two germline ends. The CDR3 is 12 amino acids. In germline, CDR1 is SGHRS, CDR2 YFSETQ. The CDR3 sequence is CASSLLSYEQYF. For the CDR3, the DNA is TGCGCCAGCAGTTTGCTTTCCTACGAGCAGTACTTC.

The genes are TRBV7-9 and TRBJ2-7; 8 nucleotides match TRBD1. This CDR3 is built from 14 residues. The germline gives CDR1 SEHNR, CDR2 FQNEAQ (reference sequence). V lost 5 bases and J lost 3; bases outside the gene matches: 6. In nucleotides, the CDR3 is TGTGCCAGCAGCCACGGACAGGGACACTACGAGCAGTACTTC. Protein product: CASSHGQGHYEQYF.

J is TRBJ2-1 and V is TRBV11-2, with D perhaps TRBD1 (6 bases). This CDR3 region has 13 residues. The germline V and J ends were trimmed by 10 bases and 3 bases, with 13 bases remaining between them. Germline lookup yields CDR1 SGHAT and CDR2 FQNNGV. CDR3 bases: TGTGCCACAGGGGCCTTCGGCTACAATGAGCAGTTCTTC. This sequence encodes CATGAFGYNEQFF.

V gene TRBV6-4 combines with J gene TRBJ1-2; weak D call: TRBD1 (6 bases). Germline V gives CDR1 MRHNA, CDR2 SNTAGT. V was pared by 4 bases and J by 6 bases, with 18 bases between. This CDR3 has 15 residues. CDR3 sequence reads: CASSASVGGMDGYTF. In DNA form, the CDR3 reads TGTGCCAGCAGTGCGTCGGTAGGGGGTATGGATGGCTACACCTTC.